This T cell receptor beta chain was recovered during a study of cytomegalovirus exposure and HLA in healthy donors. PCR used 60 Vbeta primers and 13 Jbeta primers. TCRdb's table, derived via immunoSEQ multiplex PCR, lists solely in-frame clones and lacks some. The repertoire holds 50,000 to 60,000 clones, with 78% as singletons. Germline V gene sequence: CDR1 SGDLS, CDR2 YYNGEE. The CDR3 length is 14 residues. The V gene lost 3 bases and the J gene lost 3 bases, with 12 bases spanning the gap. The sample was PBMCs. The chain has TRBV9 and TRBJ1-2; D may be TRBD1 (6 bases). This sequence was found in a female donor in good health and CMV-seronegative. Written as DNA, the CDR3 is TGTGCCAGCAGCGCCCGACAGGAGGACTATGGCTACACCTTC. It encodes CASSARQEDYGYTF.